This entry concerns a single TCR beta chain. The CDR3 has 14 residues. Trimming left V 0 bases short and J 5 bases short, with 11 bases between. CDR1 MGHRA and CDR2 YSYEKL come from the germline V gene. Sequencing was performed with immunoSEQ multiplex PCR; in TCRdb, only in-frame clones are kept and a portion is missing. The table has 70,000 to 85,000 clones, around 92% seen once; the top ten hold approximately 18%. The data were taken from a study of control samples from healthy donors and cancer patients. Specimen: blood. The V call is TRBV4-1, the J call TRBJ2-7; D perhaps matches TRBD2 (5 bases). This TCR was recovered from a man aged 45 to 65 in good health. The CDR3 here is CASSQDSSADEQYF. CDR3 DNA sequence: TGCGCCAGCAGCCAAGATTCCTCAGCGGACGAGCAGTACTTC.